The next 4 T cell receptor beta chains were all read from a single sample in a study of blood T cell repertoires in COVID-19 (TCRdb year 2020). Receptor libraries were prepared by the immunoSEQ multiplex PCR assay. This is the immuneACCESS table as TCRdb keeps it, with only in-frame sequences that have V and J called. A part of the clones is gone; compared with another copy, unresolved V genes explain less than half, and the rest is unexplained. This sample holds more than 85,000 clones; around 90% were observed only once. The top ten hold around 2% of the sample. The sample comprised peripheral blood. The receptors here all came from a man aged 45-65 years with COVID-19, enrolled during active disease.

This clone was seen just once. The gene calls are TRBV20-1 and TRBJ1-4; 8 nucleotides agree with TRBD1. CDR1 is DFQATT, CDR2 SNEGSKA, per germline (reference sequence). The CDR3 runs to 13 residues. J was trimmed by 8 bases and V by 3 bases; bases with no gene match: 5. CDR3 DNA: TGCAGTGCTAGTCAGGGGGCGGGAGAAAAACTGTTTTTT. Translation: CSASQGAGEKLFF.

The chain combines TRBV7-9 with TRBJ1-2; D gene unclear. This CDR3 region has 12 residues. CDR1 is SEHNR and CDR2 is FQNEAQ in the germline V gene (reference sequence). The V and J ends lost 1 base and 8 bases respectively, with 8 bases between them. CDR3 DNA sequence: TGTGCCAGCAGCTTAGAAGGAGGGGGCTACACCTTC. It specifies CASSLEGGGYTF.

This chain uses TRBV6-6 with TRBJ1-6; 7 bases agree with TRBD1. V lost 2 bases, J lost 9 bases, and 4 bases stayed unmatched. This CDR3 region has 14 residues. Germline V gene sequence: CDR1 MNHNY, CDR2 SVGAGI (reference sequence). Here the CDR3 reads CASSYGQGGSPLHF. CDR3 coding DNA: TGTGCCAGCAGTTACGGGCAGGGGGGTTCACCCCTCCACTTT.

This clone is a singleton in its sample. The CDR3 loop is CSGSSARGEQFF. The CDR3 DNA reads TGCAGCGGGAGCAGTGCACGCGGAGAGCAGTTCTTC. The chain links TRBV29-1 to TRBJ2-1; D unresolved. This CDR3 has 12 amino acids. Deletions cut 7 bases from V and 10 bases from J, with 17 bases between. Germline CDR1 is SQVTM and CDR2 is ANQGSEA.